This passage covers 11 T cell receptor beta chains from one sample sequenced in a study of CD8+ T cells in alopecia areata. In each case, RNA was isolated and then reverse transcribed into cDNA as the sequencing template. This table comes from immunoSEQ multiplex PCR, and its TCRdb copy is limited to in-frame clones, with some not included. Among some 190,000 clones listed, around 66% were seen once. The treatment denotes: oral pan-JAK inhibitor, 5-10 mg twice daily. The specimen was CD4+ T cells sorted from blood, collected at approximately week 42, from a patient treated with tofacitinib. The receptors come from a human donor with alopecia areata.

This clone came up a few times. The chain is built from TRBV29-1 and TRBJ2-2; 7 bases are a match to TRBD2. This CDR3 has 14 amino acids. Germline V CDR1 and CDR2: SQVTM, ANQGSEA. The V gene end was trimmed by 6 bases and the J gene end by 3 bases; junction bases not matched to a gene: 7. The CDR3 reads CSVGGKVDTGELFF. The CDR3 DNA sequence: TGCAGCGTGGGAGGGAAAGTCGACACCGGGGAGCTGTTTTTT.

V gene TRBV5-1 combines with J gene TRBJ2-7; TRBD1 aligns across 9 bases. This CDR3 is 14 amino acids long. The V gene's germline CDR1 is SGHRS and CDR2 YFSETQ. Trimming at V came to 7 bases and at J to 1 base, leaving 6 bases not matched to a gene. The CDR3 region has the DNA TGCGCCAGCGCCTCCGGGACAGGGTCCTACGAGCAGTACTTC. It is translated as CASASGTGSYEQYF.

Only a few counts were recorded for this clone. The chain recombines TRBV11-2 with TRBJ2-2; TRBD2 might be the D (6 bases). V was shortened by 5 bases and J by 3 bases, with 25 bases between the two germline ends. The CDR3 spans 19 residues. Germline CDR1 SGHAT, CDR2 FQNNGV. As DNA, the CDR3 is TGTGCCAGCAGCCCTTCCTTGCGGGGTAGCGGTACTTACACCGGGGAGCTGTTTTTT. Protein sequence: CASSPSLRGSGTYTGELFF. Complete variable domain (other parts from reference TRBV11-2 and TRBJ2-2): EAGVAQSPRYKIIEKRQSVAFWCNPISGHATLYWYQQILGQGPKLLIQFQNNGVVDDSQLPKDRFSAERLKGVDSTLKIQPAKLEDSAVYLCASSPSLRGSGTYTGELFFGEGSRLTVL.

This clone was counted only a few times. The chain joins TRBV29-1 to TRBJ2-2; 8 bases align to TRBD1. The CDR3 contains 13 residues. Germline V gene sequence: CDR1 SQVTM, CDR2 ANQGSEA. Unmatched junction bases numbered 2, after V lost 7 bases and J lost 1 base. DNA for the CDR3: TGCAGCGCGGACAGGGTGAACACCGGGGAGCTGTTTTTT. Residues: CSADRVNTGELFF.

The chain carries TRBV29-1 and TRBJ1-2, with 10 nucleotides matching TRBD1. The germline V gene encodes CDR1 SQVTM and CDR2 ANQGSEA. The CDR3 loop spans 12 amino acids. The ends lost 4 bases at V and 7 bases at J; junction bases unmatched: 3. The CDR3 is CSVGQGARGYTF. CDR3 nucleotides: TGCAGCGTTGGACAGGGGGCGCGTGGCTACACCTTC.

This rearrangement joins TRBV30 to TRBJ2-5; possibly TRBD2 for D (6 bases). This CDR3 is 15 amino acids long. V was cut by 0 bases and J by 1 base, with 12 bases left in between. Germline CDR1 GTSNPN, CDR2 SVGIG (reference sequence). Here the CDR3 reads CAWSVGTSLQETQYF. In DNA, the CDR3 is TGTGCCTGGAGTGTGGGCACTAGCCTCCAAGAGACCCAGTACTTC. Supplemented by reference TRBV30 and TRBJ2-5, the full variable domain reads SQTIHQWPATLVQPVGSPLSLECTVEGTSNPNLYWYRQAAGRGLQLLFYSVGIGQISSEVPQNLSASRPQDRQFILSSKKLLLSDSGFYLCAWSVGTSLQETQYFGPGTRLLVL.

The rearrangement joins TRBV4-3 to TRBJ1-6; no definite D call. V dropped 0 bases and J dropped 9 bases, with 21 bases sitting between them. This CDR3 is 18 amino acids long. The germline CDR1 and CDR2 sequences are LGHNA and YSLEER. CDR3 in DNA: TGCGCCAGCAGCCAAGACTTGGTTTTGACGGGAGATAGTTCACCCCTCCACTTT. Translation gives CASSQDLVLTGDSSPLHF.

The chain employs TRBV14 and TRBJ2-7; the D gene is possibly TRBD2 (7 bases). V dropped 1 base and J dropped 6 bases, with 16 bases sitting between them. CDR1 is SGHDN, CDR2 FVKESK, per germline. The CDR3 is made up of 15 amino acids. Written as DNA, the CDR3 is TGTGCCAGCAGCCAAGGTATTGGGGGGGCCTTCGAGCAGTACTTC. Translation gives CASSQGIGGAFEQYF.

J is TRBJ2-7 and V is TRBV2; TRBD1 matches 7 bases. The germline gives CDR1 SNHLY, CDR2 FYNNEI. Trimming took 6 bases from V and 0 from J; bases not matched to a gene: 8. This CDR3 is built from 15 residues. The CDR3 DNA sequence: TGTGCCAGCAGAAAAGGACAGGTGCTCTCCTACGAGCAGTACTTC. Its protein product is CASRKGQVLSYEQYF. Filled out from reference TRBV2 and TRBJ2-7, the complete variable domain reads EPEVTQTPSHQVTQMGQEVILRCVPISNHLYFYWYRQILGQKVEFLVSFYNNEISEKSEIFDDQFSVERPDGSNFTLKIRSTKLEDSAMYFCASRKGQVLSYEQYFGPGTRLTVT.

The CDR3: CATSKWGQGDLDIQYF. The CDR3 DNA sequence: TGTGCCACCAGCAAGTGGGGACAGGGCGATTTAGACATTCAGTACTTC. The rearrangement joins TRBV15 to TRBJ2-4; TRBD1 matches at 9 bases. The CDR3 contains 16 residues. V dropped 4 bases and J dropped 8; count of bases not matched to a gene: 12. Germline V gene lookup returns CDR1 LNHNV and CDR2 YYDKDF (reference sequence).

This clone was observed once. The chain has TRBV5-4 and TRBJ2-3; a possible D gene is TRBD2 (6 bases). Trimming pared 2 bases from V and 4 bases from J, leaving 17 bases between. Germline values: CDR1 SGHNT, CDR2 YYREEE (reference sequence). The CDR3 is 16 amino acids. The CDR3 region is CASSLPGLHISDTQYF. Here the CDR3 DNA reads TGTGCCAGCAGCTTACCGGGACTCCACATTTCAGATACGCAGTATTTT.